This T cell receptor (beta chain) emerged from a study of regulatory T cells in long-lasting Graves disease. Libraries of TCR beta came from iRepertoire HTBI primers plus Arm-PCR of CDR3 regions. TCRdb independently ran MiXCR on the multiplex PCR reads; one entry per CDR3 protein. The table shows around 400,000 distinct CDR3 sequences, with around 23% occurring only once. The time point here: persistent/refractory GD, antithyroid drugs over 5 years with positive TRAb. Researchers made the TCR library from RNA that was extracted from PBMCs. This clonotype was detected ten times or more. Germline V gene data show CDR1 as LNHDA and CDR2 as SQIVND (reference sequence). The ends were cut back, 6 bases at V and 7 bases at J, with 21 bases in the middle. The CDR3 contains 15 residues.

The receptor's source is a female donor with Graves disease. This chain links TRBV19 with TRBJ1-2, with a tentative D call TRBD1 (5 bases). Sequenced here: peripheral blood mononuclear cells (PBMCs), sampled when the disease was refractory, from a patient treated with antithyroid drugs. The CDR3 is CASSSSIGAVSGYTF. The CDR3 bases are TGTGCCAGTAGCTCAAGTATCGGGGCCGTCTCTGGCTACACCTTC.